This T cell receptor beta chain was observed in a study of OX40 agonist ivuxolimab in advanced cancers. Study-wide results and limits: CD4+ T cells averaged fewer expanded clones than CD8+ T cells. Low normalized T-cell clonal expansion also characterized some of the nonresponders.

The data were produced by immunoSEQ multiplex PCR, yet TCRdb's version contains in-frame clones alone and is incomplete. The repertoire consists of 95,000 to 100,000 clones, with 84% occurring once and the leading ten covering around 5.5%. The germline V gene encodes CDR1 SGHRS and CDR2 YFSETQ. This CDR3 has 15 amino acids. V shed 4 bases and J shed 5 bases, with 18 bases lying between them. With respect to this clone: No antigen is known for it.

Autoimmune disease history or systemic immunosuppression meant exclusion. Sequencing used CD4+ or CD8+ T cells sorted from blood, obtained in a trial of the OX40 agonist ivuxolimab. This TCR came from an adult with an advanced solid tumor such as melanoma, head and neck, liver or kidney cancer. The chain couples TRBV5-1 to TRBJ2-5; D not resolved. The CDR3: CASSPTTSVVETQYF. DNA of the CDR3: TGCGCCAGCAGCCCTACAACGAGCGTAGTGGAGACCCAGTACTTC.